Presented here are 14 T cell receptor beta chains from one specimen sequenced in a study of regulatory T cells in long-lasting Graves disease. Time point denoted: newly diagnosed GD, antithyroid drugs for less than 3 months. Isolated PBMC RNA provided the starting material for the TCR library. Construction of the TCR beta libraries employed iRepertoire HTBI primers in conjunction with Arm-PCR of CDR3 regions. In TCRdb, the multiplex PCR reads were re-called with MiXCR into one record per CDR3 protein. The sample holds about 620,000 distinct CDR3 sequences, roughly 16% seen once. These data were also reused for a study on T cells in Graves' hyperthyroidism and ophthalmopathy.

The source material was peripheral blood mononuclear cells (PBMCs), sampled at new diagnosis, from a patient treated with antithyroid drugs. These receptors came from a woman in her twenties or thirties with Graves disease.

There are many counts of this clonotype. The chain couples TRBV28 to TRBJ1-4, with D possibly being TRBD1 (5 bases). The CDR3 loop spans 13 amino acids. CDR1 and CDR2 from the germline V gene are MDHEN and SYDVKM. The germline V and J ends were trimmed by 8 bases and 7 bases, with 14 bases remaining between them. The CDR3 protein is CASHPSGVEKLFF. The CDR3 DNA reads as TGTGCCAGCCATCCGTCGGGGGTTGAAAAACTGTTTTTT.

This clonotype is a singleton in its sample. It may be a read error: a sequence one base away is much more abundant. This chain joins TRBV7-3 and TRBJ1-2; a weak D match, TRBD1 (5 bases). Germline values: CDR1 SGHTA, CDR2 FQGTGA. This CDR3 contains 15 residues. V lost 3 bases to trimming and J lost 7 bases, with 18 bases between them. CDR3 sequence: CASSLGVETRAGYTF. The CDR3 DNA follows: TGTGCCAGCAGCTTGGGGGTAGAGACTAGGGCTGGCTACACCTTC.

This clonotype appeared a few times. The chain links TRBV27 to TRBJ1-5, with D perhaps TRBD1 (5 bases). CDR3 length equals 13 residues. The germline V gene encodes CDR1 MNHEY and CDR2 SMNVEV (reference sequence). V was pared by 7 bases and J by 8 bases, with 15 bases between. The CDR3 sequence is CASTLTGGKPQHF. CDR3 bases: TGTGCCAGCACCCTTACGGGGGGGAAGCCCCAGCATTTT.

This clonotype was seen only a few times. CDR3 sequence reads: CASSFRNRKLGATNEKLFF. CDR3 sequence (DNA): TGTGCCAGCAGCTTTAGGAACCGAAAACTAGGAGCAACTAATGAAAAACTGTTTTTT. This chain connects TRBV11-3 to TRBJ1-4; no clear D. Germline V gene data show CDR1 as SGHNT and CDR2 as YENEEA. The CDR3 is made up of 19 amino acids. V lost 3 bases and J lost 0, with 20 bases in between.

There are many counts of this clonotype. The genes are TRBV5-1 and TRBJ1-1; D gene uncertain. V was shortened by 4 bases and J by 1 base, with 8 bases between the two germline ends. The CDR3 sequence is 13 residues long. Germline values: CDR1 SGHRS, CDR2 YFSETQ. CDR3 sequence: CASSARPNTEAFF. CDR3 in DNA: TGCGCCAGCAGCGCCCGGCCGAACACTGAAGCTTTCTTT.

The sample holds a few counts of this clonotype. The J gene is TRBJ2-1, the V gene TRBV10-3; D not resolved. CDR3 length: 14 residues. The germline gives CDR1 ENHRY, CDR2 SYGVKD. The V end was cut by 11 bases, the J end by 7 bases, with 21 bases between. This CDR3 is CAVGITERSNEQFF. The CDR3 region has the DNA TGTGCCGTAGGGATTACCGAGAGGTCGAATGAGCAGTTCTTC.

Ten or more counts support this clonotype. The chain has TRBV5-1 and TRBJ1-2; D unclear. V lost 3 bases to trimming and J lost 8 bases, with 14 bases between them. The CDR3 sequence is 13 residues long. CDR1 and CDR2 from the germline V gene are SGHRS and YFSETQ. The CDR3 bases are TGCGCCAGCAGCTCCCAAATCCATTCGGGCTACACCTTC. This encodes CASSSQIHSGYTF.

In its sample, this clonotype was seen many times. The rearrangement links TRBV11-2 to TRBJ2-3; 12 nucleotides match TRBD2. The germline V gene has CDR1 SGHAT and CDR2 FQNNGV. J gave up 8 bases and V 4 bases, and 16 bases lay outside the gene matches. This CDR3 has 18 amino acids. The CDR3 sequence: CASSSPWTSGNPEATQYF. The CDR3 nucleotides read TGTGCCAGCAGCTCCCCGTGGACTAGCGGGAACCCGGAGGCTACGCAGTATTTT.

The sample holds a few counts of this clonotype. The rearrangement links TRBV24-1 to TRBJ2-2; 9 nucleotides match TRBD1. CDR1 is KGHDR and CDR2 is SFDVKD in the germline V gene. After removal of 7 bases from V and 3 bases from J, the junction contained 2 bases not matched to a gene. The CDR3 is made up of 14 amino acids. DNA of the CDR3: TGTGCCACCAGGGGACAGGGAGACACCGGGGAGCTGTTTTTT. Translating it yields CATRGQGDTGELFF.

This clonotype occurred many times. The gene calls are TRBV2 and TRBJ1-2; 8 bases agree with TRBD1. After removal of 5 bases from V and 7 bases from J, the junction contained 6 bases not matched to a gene. The CDR3 spans 13 residues. CDR1 is SNHLY, CDR2 FYNNEI, per germline. The CDR3 reads CASSLDRDSGYTF. The CDR3 bases are TGTGCCAGCAGTCTGGACAGGGACAGTGGCTACACCTTC. The whole variable domain, filled in from reference TRBV2 and TRBJ1-2, reads EPEVTQTPSHQVTQMGQEVILRCVPISNHLYFYWYRQILGQKVEFLVSFYNNEISEKSEIFDDQFSVERPDGSNFTLKIRSTKLEDSAMYFCASSLDRDSGYTFGSGTRLTVV.

This clonotype was counted ten times or more. This chain joins TRBV27 and TRBJ1-2; TRBD1 might be the D (5 bases). This CDR3 spans 15 amino acids. Germline V gene data show CDR1 as MNHEY and CDR2 as SMNVEV (reference sequence). V dropped 2 bases and J dropped 4 bases, with 14 bases sitting between them. Here the CDR3 DNA reads TGTGCCAGCAGTTTAAAAAGGGACGGACTCTATGGCTACACCTTC. It specifies CASSLKRDGLYGYTF.

This clonotype was seen more than once but under ten times. The V and J genes are TRBV12-3 or TRBV12-4 and TRBJ2-1, with TRBD2 identical over 14 bases. The trim removed 2 bases at V and 6 bases at J, leaving 3 bases unmatched. The CDR3 has 16 residues. The CDR3 DNA reads as TGTGCCAGCAGTTTACCCGGGACTAGCGGGAGCAATGAGCAGTTCTTC. It translates to CASSLPGTSGSNEQFF.

The chain uses TRBV18 and TRBJ1-2; 8 nucleotides align to TRBD1. This CDR3 comprises 13 residues. CDR1 is KGHSH and CDR2 is LQKENI in the germline V gene. Trimming at V came to 2 bases and at J to 9 bases, leaving 5 bases not matched to a gene. CDR3 in amino acids: CASSPLQGDSYTF. The CDR3 region has the DNA TGTGCCAGCTCACCATTACAGGGGGATAGCTACACCTTC. The variable domain in full, completed from reference TRBV18 and TRBJ1-2, reads NAGVMQNPRHLVRRRGQEARLRCSPMKGHSHVYWYRQLPEEGLKFMVYLQKENIIDESGMPKERFSAEFPKEGPSILRIQQVVRGDSAAYFCASSPLQGDSYTFGSGTRLTVV.

The chain combines TRBV5-6 with TRBJ1-1; D may be TRBD1 (6 bases). The CDR3 length is 14 residues. Between the trimmed V and J ends, which lost 1 base and 9 bases, there was a span of 16 bases. The germline CDR1 and CDR2 sequences are SGHDT and YYEEEE. The CDR3 region is CASSLLQGVHQAFF. Written as DNA, the CDR3 is TGTGCCAGCAGCTTGCTACAGGGAGTACATCAAGCTTTCTTT.